Detailed here is one TCR beta chain. No antigen is known for it. Since a much larger clone is just one base distant, this may be a read error. This entry is derived from a study of regulatory T cells in long-lasting Graves disease. Arm-PCR of CDR3 regions and iRepertoire HTBI primers were used to build TCR beta libraries. TCRdb fed the multiplex PCR reads into MiXCR, producing one record per CDR3 protein. The table shows 680,000 or so distinct CDR3 sequences, with under 20% occurring only once. V was trimmed by 6 bases and J by 3 bases, leaving 10 bases between them. Germline V lookup: CDR1 SGHTA, CDR2 FQGNSA. The CDR3 has 13 residues. Time point: newly diagnosed GD, antithyroid drugs for less than 3 months. RNA isolated from PBMCs was used to make the TCR library. Diagnosing Graves' disease relied on the American Thyroid Association guidelines. General study results and limits: In persistent patients, shared public clonotypes (more than 2,500) outnumbered those in new patients (about 1,000).

These same records also appear under a second study, on T cells in Graves' hyperthyroidism and ophthalmopathy. Per that study: Uncontrolled infections, other autoimmune diseases, pregnancy or lactation led to exclusion of patients. The study used the HTBI primer set for a first-round RT-PCR of the TCR CDR3.

This TCR came from a woman aged 25 to 45 with Graves disease. The sequencing here drew on peripheral blood mononuclear cells (PBMCs), taken at new diagnosis, from a patient treated with antithyroid drugs. The J gene is TRBJ2-3, the V gene TRBV7-2, with unresolved D. CDR3 nucleotide sequence: TGTGCCAGCAGAGTTAGATCTACAGATACGCAGTATTTT. Its translation is CASRVRSTDTQYF.